Reported below is one T cell receptor (beta chain). These data are taken from a study of blood T cell repertoires in COVID-19. The CDR3 runs to 15 residues. V lost 2 bases and J 2 bases, leaving 10 bases between the germline ends. CDR1 and CDR2 (germline): MNHNS, SASEGT. Using immunoSEQ multiplex PCR, the repertoire was profiled, and TCRdb retains in-frame clones only, with some absent. The sample has some 150,000 clones, about 86% seen once. The source material was peripheral blood. The TCR was taken from a man between 65 and 80 years old with acute or convalescent COVID-19. The chain joins TRBV6-1 to TRBJ1-5, with D perhaps matching TRBD1 (5 bases). CDR3 region: CASSEMGGRNQPQHF. CDR3 DNA sequence: TGTGCCAGCAGTGAAATGGGGGGACGCAATCAGCCCCAGCATTTT.